This TCR beta chain was identified during a study of OX40 agonist ivuxolimab in advanced cancers. Study context: Patient treatment consisted of intravenous ivuxolimab administration every 2 weeks at 0.01 to 10 mg/kg. Patients in dose escalation had liver, melanoma, kidney or head and neck cancers.

About this clone: Its antigen remains unidentified.

Findings and caveats of the study: Among T cells, CD8+ cells averaged more expanded clones than CD4+ cells.

CDR3 size: 14 residues. Germline values: CDR1 MNHNS, CDR2 SASEGT. V trimming: 6 bases; J trimming: 3 bases; junction bases outside the gene matches: 4. Only in-frame clones appear in the TCRdb table, and some are missing; sequencing was by immunoSEQ multiplex PCR. The sample shows about 20,000 clones, 88% of them seen only once. This sequence originates from an adult with an advanced solid tumor such as melanoma, head and neck, liver or kidney cancer. The chain links TRBV6-1 to TRBJ2-2, with 7 bases identical to TRBD2. The sequencing here drew on CD4+ or CD8+ T cells sorted from blood, taken in a trial of the OX40 agonist ivuxolimab. The DNA for the CDR3 is TGTGCCAGCAGGATGGGGGGGGACACCGGGGAGCTGTTTTTT. Translating gives CASRMGGDTGELFF.